This TCR beta chain comes out of a study of cytomegalovirus exposure and HLA in healthy donors. Whole-study findings and limits: The availability of immune exposure information extended only to CMV serostatus.

This CDR3 comprises 15 residues. Germline values: CDR1 ENHRY, CDR2 SYGVKD. The ends lost 6 bases at V and 0 bases at J; junction bases unmatched: 5. PCR was performed using 60 Vbeta and 13 Jbeta primers. Only in-frame clones appear in the TCRdb table, and some are missing; sequencing was by immunoSEQ multiplex PCR. The table shows under 200,000 clones, with 65% to 80% occurring only once. On this clone itself: The antigen is not known.

The chain is built from TRBV10-3 and TRBJ1-5; 7 bases match TRBD1. This TCR was recovered from a woman aged 40 to 50 in good health and CMV-seropositive. The material sequenced was PBMCs. The DNA of the CDR3 is TGTGCCATCAGACGGGGGACAGCTAGCAATCAGCCCCAGCATTTT. This encodes CAIRRGTASNQPQHF.